The 30 T cell receptor beta chains presented below share a single source sample, sequenced in a study of vaccination effects on CD4 cells after COVID-19. In the ViraFEST assay, antigen-specific CD4+ clonotypes were identified by expansion after peptide-pool stimulation. After less than twelve days in culture, the CD4+ T cells were isolated. Absence of prior SARS-CoV-2 infection characterized the vaccine recipients, who showed negative nucleocapsid antibodies. Generated by immunoSEQ multiplex PCR, the TCRdb table keeps only in-frame clones and is missing some. The table includes tens of thousands of clones, around 71% detected once. The antigens these receptors bind are not known. Specimen: CD4+ T cells from PBMCs cultured with HCoV-OC43 spike peptides, collected before COVID-19 vaccination. Subset noted: HCoV-OC43 spike overlapping peptide pool stimulation. The receptors stem from a human donor who received a COVID-19 vaccine.

The rearrangement uses TRBV20-1 and TRBJ1-2; 7 bases are shared with TRBD1. The CDR3 is 11 residues long. With 5 bases clipped from V and 5 bases from J, the junction kept 2 bases outside the gene matches. Germline assignment: CDR1 DFQATT and CDR2 SNEGSKA (reference sequence). CDR3 in amino acids: CSAEGQYGYTF. The CDR3 bases are TGCAGTGCTGAGGGACAGTATGGCTACACCTTC.

This clone came up a few times. V gene TRBV7-8 combines with J gene TRBJ2-7, with D tentatively TRBD2 (6 bases). In germline, CDR1 is SGHVS, CDR2 FQNEAQ. V lost 1 base and J lost 5, with 24 bases in between. This CDR3 is 18 amino acids long. CDR3 DNA: TGTGCCAGCAGCTTAGGTCGGGTGGAGGGGATCAAAGACCACGAGCAGTACTTC. It is translated as CASSLGRVEGIKDHEQYF. Together with reference TRBV7-8 and TRBJ2-7, the CDR3 gives the full variable domain: GAGVSQSPRYKVAKRGQDVALRCDPISGHVSLFWYQQALGQGPEFLTYFQNEAQLDKSGLPSDRFFAERPEGSVSTLKIQRTQQEDSAVYLCASSLGRVEGIKDHEQYFGPGTRLTVT.

The V call is TRBV11-1, the J call TRBJ2-5, with TRBD2 identical over 8 bases. The CDR3 length is 15 residues. The V gene end was trimmed by 4 bases and the J gene end by 4 bases; junction bases not matched to a gene: 8. Per germline, CDR1 SGHAT and CDR2 FQDESV (reference sequence). CDR3 loop: CASSYPSGLAETQYF. The CDR3 region has the DNA TGTGCCAGCAGCTACCCTAGCGGGTTGGCAGAGACCCAGTACTTC.

This chain joins TRBV25-1 and TRBJ2-1; 9 bases are a match to TRBD2. The V and J ends lost 4 bases and 9 bases, in that order; junction bases with no gene match: 13. The CDR3 covers 16 residues. Germline CDR1 MGHDK, CDR2 SYGVNS. The CDR3 here is CASSGRSSGSTGEQFF. The CDR3 DNA reads as TGTGCCAGCAGTGGTCGGAGTAGCGGGAGTACCGGTGAGCAGTTCTTC.

The J gene is TRBJ1-2, the V gene TRBV6-5, with D possibly TRBD1 on 6 matching bases. Germline V CDR1 and CDR2: MNHEY, SVGAGI. V lost 7 bases, J lost 8 bases, and 20 bases lay in between. The CDR3 is 14 amino acids. The CDR3 sequence: CASKGVGETGGYTF. CDR3 nucleotide sequence: TGTGCCAGCAAGGGGGTCGGGGAAACGGGAGGCTACACCTTC.

This clone is a singleton in its sample. The chain links TRBV10-3 to TRBJ1-3; D is uncertain. V was pared by 0 bases and J by 0 bases, with 6 bases between. The CDR3 extends over 15 amino acids. Germline assignment: CDR1 ENHRY and CDR2 SYGVKD. In DNA, the CDR3 is TGTGCCATCAGTGAGTCGGGCTCCTCTGGAAACACCATATATTTT. Amino acids: CAISESGSSGNTIYF.

J is TRBJ1-5 and V is TRBV27; D gene ambiguous. The CDR3 totals 15 residues. Germline V gives CDR1 MNHEY, CDR2 SMNVEV (reference sequence). Trimming cost V 6 bases and J 0 bases, with 12 bases left between them. CDR3 in amino acids: CASSRRGYSNQPQHF. CDR3 sequence (DNA): TGTGCCAGCAGCCGCCGCGGTTATAGCAATCAGCCCCAGCATTTT.

This chain links TRBV5-1 with TRBJ2-1; possible D gene TRBD1, 6 bases. V lost 7 bases and J lost 4, with 15 bases in between. The germline gives CDR1 SGHRS, CDR2 YFSETQ. This CDR3 comprises 14 residues. For the CDR3, the DNA is TGCGCCAGCGGGCTACAGGGATCATACAATGAGCAGTTCTTC. Amino acid sequence: CASGLQGSYNEQFF.

This clone was picked up one time. This chain links TRBV18 with TRBJ1-4, with 9 bases fitting TRBD1. Germline CDR1 and CDR2: KGHSH and LQKENI. The CDR3 contains 14 residues. The V and J ends lost 3 bases and 7 bases, in that order; junction bases with no gene match: 3. The CDR3 DNA reads as TGTGCCAGCTCACCCGGGACAGGGCGTGAAAAACTGTTTTTT. This sequence encodes CASSPGTGREKLFF.

This clone counts as medium-sized. The V and J genes are TRBV9 and TRBJ1-2, with 8 bases lining up with TRBD1. Germline CDR1 is SGDLS and CDR2 is YYNGEE. The CDR3 extends over 17 amino acids. Germline trimming cut 5 bases from V and 3 bases from J; bases unmatched to any gene: 15. The CDR3, as DNA: TGTGCCAGCAGGAACCCAAAAGCGGACAGGGCCCACTATGGCTACACCTTC. This encodes CASRNPKADRAHYGYTF.

The chain joins TRBV4-1 to TRBJ1-3; 7 positions agree with TRBD1. This CDR3 comprises 19 residues. V shed 0 bases, J shed 2 bases, and the junction held 13 bases outside the gene matches. CDR1 is MGHRA, CDR2 YSYEKL, per germline. CDR3 amino acids: CASSQDSRTGLGAGNTIYF. In nucleotides, the CDR3 is TGCGCCAGCAGCCAAGATAGCAGGACAGGATTAGGGGCTGGAAACACCATATATTTT.

V and J are TRBV24-1 and TRBJ2-3, with 10 nucleotides matching TRBD2. There are 16 residues in the CDR3. Germline loops: CDR1 KGHDR, CDR2 SFDVKD. Germline trimming cut 1 base from V and 1 base from J; bases unmatched to any gene: 1. The CDR3 spells CATSDFLAGGTDTQYF. The CDR3 bases are TGTGCCACCAGTGATTTTCTAGCGGGGGGCACAGATACGCAGTATTTT.

This chain joins TRBV7-9 and TRBJ1-3, with 7 bases lining up with TRBD1. Trimming cost V 8 bases and J 4 bases; bases outside gene matches: 11. CDR3 size: 15 residues. Germline V gene lookup returns CDR1 SEHNR and CDR2 FQNEAQ (reference sequence). The CDR3 loop is CASLSYDREGNTIYF. The CDR3, as DNA: TGTGCCAGCCTCTCCTACGACAGGGAAGGAAACACCATATATTTT. The full variable domain, with the rest looked up from reference TRBV7-9 and TRBJ1-3, is DTGVSQNPRHKITKRGQNVTFRCDPISEHNRLYWYRQTLGQGPEFLTYFQNEAQLEKSRLLSDRFSAERPKGSFSTLEIQRTEQGDSAMYLCASLSYDREGNTIYFGEGSWLTVV.

This clone was observed once. The CDR3 loop reads CASSQGTLQETQYF. The CDR3 DNA follows: TGTGCCAGCAGCCAAGGGACGTTACAAGAGACCCAGTACTTC. The V and J genes are TRBV3-1 (or the pseudogene TRBV3-2) and TRBJ2-5; D remains unclear. This CDR3 is built from 14 residues. V was pared by 1 base and J by 2 bases, with 8 bases between. The germline gives CDR1 LGHDT, CDR2 YNNKEL (reference sequence).

J is TRBJ2-1 and V is TRBV5-1; the match to TRBD1 covers 8 bases. The length of the CDR3 is 13 residues. The germline V gene has CDR1 SGHRS and CDR2 YFSETQ. V lost 0 bases and J lost 10; bases outside the gene matches: 3. CDR3 DNA sequence: TGCGCCAGCAGCTTGGACAGGGGGTACGAGCAGTTCTTC. Protein product: CASSLDRGYEQFF. Combining the CDR3 with reference TRBV5-1 and TRBJ2-1 gives the whole variable domain KAGVTQTPRYLIKTRGQQVTLSCSPISGHRSVSWYQQTPGQGLQFLFEYFSETQRNKGNFPGRFSGRQFSNSRSEMNVSTLELGDSALYLCASSLDRGYEQFFGPGTRLTVL.

This clone appeared a single time. The genes are TRBV11-3 and TRBJ1-1, with 7 bases identical to TRBD1. Germline V CDR1 and CDR2: SGHNT, YENEEA. The CDR3 is 16 residues long. V lost 4 bases and J lost 3; bases outside the gene matches: 11. The CDR3 DNA is TGTGCCAGCAGCTCACGAAGACAGGGTTGGGACACTGAAGCTTTCTTT. Its translation is CASSSRRQGWDTEAFF.

The chain couples TRBV2 to TRBJ2-7; D is unresolved. CDR1 SNHLY and CDR2 FYNNEI come from the germline V gene. The CDR3 spans 11 residues. V was cut by 7 bases and J by 2 bases, with 6 bases left in between. In DNA, the CDR3 is TGTGCCAGCACCTCGACCTACGAGCAGTACTTC. Its translation is CASTSTYEQYF.

The chain is built from TRBV24-1 and TRBJ2-3; 9 positions agree with TRBD2. The CDR3 runs 15 residues. Germline V gene lookup returns CDR1 KGHDR and CDR2 SFDVKD. Trimming at V came to 9 bases and at J to 3 bases, leaving 9 bases not matched to a gene. The CDR3 DNA is TGTGCCACCTCGAGCGGACTAGCGTTAACAGATACGCAGTATTTT. As protein: CATSSGLALTDTQYF.

The J gene is TRBJ2-2, the V gene TRBV5-1; 7 positions agree with TRBD2. Germline trimming cut 0 bases from V and 6 bases from J; bases unmatched to any gene: 5. Germline V gene lookup returns CDR1 SGHRS and CDR2 YFSETQ. The CDR3 loop spans 15 amino acids. In DNA, the CDR3 is TGCGCCAGCAGCTTGGAAGAGGGAGGGGCCGGGGAGCTGTTTTTT. Translated: CASSLEEGGAGELFF.

The chain couples TRBV9 to TRBJ2-5, with 8 bases that match TRBD2. V trimming: 3 bases; J trimming: 5 bases; junction bases outside the gene matches: 6. The CDR3 extends over 14 amino acids. Per germline, CDR1 SGDLS and CDR2 YYNGEE. The CDR3, as DNA: TGTGCCAGCAGCGCCACTAGCGGTGGTGAGACCCAGTACTTC. Residues: CASSATSGGETQYF.

Here the CDR3 reads CASSLGSGDVGYGYTF. DNA for the CDR3: TGTGCCAGCAGTTTGGGATCGGGGGATGTGGGCTATGGCTACACCTTC. The chain joins TRBV28 to TRBJ1-2, with D possibly TRBD1 on 5 matching bases. V shed 3 bases and J shed 4 bases, with 18 bases lying between them. The CDR3 length is 16 residues. Germline-derived CDR1 and CDR2 are MDHEN and SYDVKM.

CDR3 nucleotides: TGTGCCAGCAGCCAAGGTAGCGGGATTAGGGATACGCAGTATTTT. Translating it yields CASSQGSGIRDTQYF. This chain connects TRBV3-1 (or the pseudogene TRBV3-2) to TRBJ2-3; 8 nucleotides agree with TRBD2. Trimming took 1 base from V and 6 from J; bases not matched to a gene: 6. There are 15 residues in the CDR3. Germline CDR1 reads LGHDT; CDR2 reads YNNKEL (reference sequence).

This clone was observed a handful of times. This chain links TRBV5-6 with TRBJ1-5, with 7 nucleotides matching TRBD1. The CDR3 has 15 residues. The ends lost 2 bases at V and 11 bases at J; junction bases unmatched: 13. Germline CDR1 is SGHDT and CDR2 is YYEEEE. The chain's CDR3 is CASSFGSTGVVAQHF. As DNA, the CDR3 is TGTGCCAGCAGCTTTGGAAGTACAGGGGTTGTGGCCCAGCATTTT.

The V and J genes are TRBV6-5 and TRBJ1-2, with unresolved D. CDR3 size: 13 residues. Germline values: CDR1 MNHEY, CDR2 SVGAGI. Between the trimmed V and J ends, which lost 7 bases and 0 bases, there was a span of 9 bases. CDR3 sequence reads: CASNIPPNYGYTF. CDR3 nucleotides: TGTGCCAGCAATATACCGCCTAACTATGGCTACACCTTC.

The V gene is TRBV19, the J gene TRBJ2-7; 15 bases are shared with TRBD2. This CDR3 contains 20 residues. Trimming removed 4 bases from V and 0 bases from J; junction bases left unmatched: 13. Per germline, CDR1 LNHDA and CDR2 SQIVND (reference sequence). CDR3 sequence: CASSTLSGTSGRQSSYEQYF. DNA of the CDR3: TGTGCCAGTAGTACCCTCTCCGGGACTAGCGGGAGGCAGAGCTCCTACGAGCAGTACTTC.

This clone turned up a few times. CDR3 nucleotides: TGTGCCAGCAGCCCCGGGATGTTCTATGGCTACACCTTC. Translating it yields CASSPGMFYGYTF. This chain joins TRBV3-1 (or the pseudogene TRBV3-2) and TRBJ1-2; D is uncertain. The germline V gene has CDR1 LGHDT and CDR2 YNNKEL (reference sequence). This CDR3 spans 13 amino acids. The V gene lost 4 bases and the J gene lost 4 bases, with 10 bases spanning the gap.

The V call is TRBV6-5, the J call TRBJ2-1, with TRBD2 matching over 12 bases. CDR1 is MNHEY, CDR2 SVGAGI, per germline. This CDR3 is built from 15 residues. The ends lost 5 bases at V and 6 bases at J; junction bases unmatched: 5. CDR3 sequence (DNA): TGTGCCAGCAGTCTAACTAGCGGGGGGTTCAATGAGCAGTTCTTC. It yields the protein CASSLTSGGFNEQFF.

J is TRBJ1-2 and V is TRBV2; D unresolved. Germline values: CDR1 SNHLY, CDR2 FYNNEI. Trimming took 6 bases from V and 4 from J, leaving 15 bases between them. The CDR3 loop spans 14 amino acids. The CDR3 protein is CASRDNDGPYGYTF. The DNA for the CDR3 is TGTGCCAGCAGGGATAACGACGGACCCTATGGCTACACCTTC.

The table lists this clone with a few counts. The chain's CDR3 is CASGAPSNQPQHF. CDR3 nucleotides: TGTGCCAGTGGGGCCCCGAGCAATCAGCCCCAGCATTTT. The chain links TRBV19 to TRBJ1-5, with D tentatively TRBD1 (5 bases). Germline values: CDR1 LNHDA, CDR2 SQIVND (reference sequence). The CDR3 totals 13 residues. Trimming stripped 8 bases from V and 1 base from J, with 9 bases between.

The V call is TRBV2, the J call TRBJ1-4, with a tentative D call TRBD1 (5 bases). V dropped 4 bases and J dropped 4 bases, with 13 bases sitting between them. The CDR3 totals 15 residues. In germline, CDR1 is SNHLY, CDR2 FYNNEI. The CDR3 sequence is CASSVKQGLNEKLFF. The CDR3 DNA reads as TGTGCCAGCAGTGTAAAGCAGGGCCTTAATGAAAAACTGTTTTTT.